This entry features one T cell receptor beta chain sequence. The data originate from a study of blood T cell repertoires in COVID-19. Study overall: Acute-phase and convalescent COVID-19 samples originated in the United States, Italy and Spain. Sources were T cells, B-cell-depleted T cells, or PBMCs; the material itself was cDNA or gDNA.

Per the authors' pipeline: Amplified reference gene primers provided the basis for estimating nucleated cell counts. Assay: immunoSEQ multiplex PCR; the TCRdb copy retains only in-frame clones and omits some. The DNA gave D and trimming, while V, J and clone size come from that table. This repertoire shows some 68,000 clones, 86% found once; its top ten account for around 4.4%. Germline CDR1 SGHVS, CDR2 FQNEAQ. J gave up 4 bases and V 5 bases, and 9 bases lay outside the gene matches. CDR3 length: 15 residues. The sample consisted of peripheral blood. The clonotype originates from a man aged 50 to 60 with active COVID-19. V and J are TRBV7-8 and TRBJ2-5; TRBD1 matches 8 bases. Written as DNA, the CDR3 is TGTGCCAGCAGCCGAGGGACAGGCGGTTTAGAGACCCAGTACTTC. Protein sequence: CASSRGTGGLETQYF.